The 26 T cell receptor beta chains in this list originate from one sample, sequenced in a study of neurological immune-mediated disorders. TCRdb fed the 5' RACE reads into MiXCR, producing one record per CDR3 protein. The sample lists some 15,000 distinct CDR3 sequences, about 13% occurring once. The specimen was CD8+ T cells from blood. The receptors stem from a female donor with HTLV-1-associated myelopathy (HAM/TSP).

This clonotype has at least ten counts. For the CDR3, the DNA is TGTGCCAGCAGCCAAGGGGGTGGCAGGGAAGAAGATACGCAGTATTTT. Protein product: CASSQGGGREEDTQYF. The chain has TRBV3-1 and TRBJ2-3; TRBD1 is a possible D gene (5 bases). CDR3 length equals 16 residues. With 1 base removed from V and 5 bases from J, the gap between germline ends came to 16 bases. Germline V gene lookup returns CDR1 LGHDT and CDR2 YNNKEL (reference sequence).

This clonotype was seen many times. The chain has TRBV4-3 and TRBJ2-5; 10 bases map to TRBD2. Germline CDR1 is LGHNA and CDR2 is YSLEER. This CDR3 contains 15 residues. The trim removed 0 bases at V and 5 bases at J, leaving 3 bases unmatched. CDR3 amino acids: CASSQESGGAETQYF. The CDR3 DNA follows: TGCGCCAGCAGCCAAGAGAGCGGGGGGGCGGAGACCCAGTACTTC.

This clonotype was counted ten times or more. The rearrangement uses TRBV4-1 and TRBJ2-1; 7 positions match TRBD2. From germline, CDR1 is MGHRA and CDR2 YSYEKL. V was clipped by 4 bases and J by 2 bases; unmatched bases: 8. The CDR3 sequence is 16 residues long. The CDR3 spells CASSRDGGGPYNEQFF. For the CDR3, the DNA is TGCGCCAGCAGCCGTGACGGGGGAGGGCCCTACAATGAGCAGTTCTTC.

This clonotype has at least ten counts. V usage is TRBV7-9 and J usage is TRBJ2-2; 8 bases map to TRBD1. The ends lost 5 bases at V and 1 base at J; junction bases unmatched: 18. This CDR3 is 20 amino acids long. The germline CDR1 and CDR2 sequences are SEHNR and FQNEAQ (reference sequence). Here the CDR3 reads CASSDKLRDRSILNTGELFF. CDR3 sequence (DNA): TGTGCCAGCAGCGATAAACTCCGGGACAGGTCTATACTGAACACCGGGGAGCTGTTTTTT.

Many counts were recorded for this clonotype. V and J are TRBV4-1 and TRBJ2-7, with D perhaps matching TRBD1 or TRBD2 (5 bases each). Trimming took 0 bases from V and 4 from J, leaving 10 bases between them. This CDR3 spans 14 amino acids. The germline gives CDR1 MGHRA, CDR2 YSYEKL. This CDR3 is CASSQDWGNYEQYF. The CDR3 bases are TGCGCCAGCAGCCAAGATTGGGGGAATTACGAGCAGTACTTC.

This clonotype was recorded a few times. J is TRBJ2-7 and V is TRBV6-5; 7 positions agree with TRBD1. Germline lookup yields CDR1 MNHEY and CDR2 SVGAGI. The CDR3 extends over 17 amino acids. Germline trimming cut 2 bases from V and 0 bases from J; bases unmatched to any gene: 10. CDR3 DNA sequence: TGTGCCAGCAGTTACAGGGTACCGACAGGGAGCTCCTACGAGCAGTACTTC. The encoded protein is CASSYRVPTGSSYEQYF.

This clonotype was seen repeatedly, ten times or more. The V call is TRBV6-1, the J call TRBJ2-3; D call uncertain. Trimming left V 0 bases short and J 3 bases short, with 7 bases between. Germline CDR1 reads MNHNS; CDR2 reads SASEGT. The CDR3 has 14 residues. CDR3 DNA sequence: TGTGCCAGCAGTGAAGCTTGGGCTACAGATACGCAGTATTTT. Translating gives CASSEAWATDTQYF.

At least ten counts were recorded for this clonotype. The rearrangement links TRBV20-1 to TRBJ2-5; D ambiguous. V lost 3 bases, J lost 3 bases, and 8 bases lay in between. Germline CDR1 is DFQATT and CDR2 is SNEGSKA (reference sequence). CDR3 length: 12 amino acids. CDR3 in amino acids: CSASNREETQYF. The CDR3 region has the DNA TGCAGTGCTAGTAATAGGGAAGAGACCCAGTACTTC.

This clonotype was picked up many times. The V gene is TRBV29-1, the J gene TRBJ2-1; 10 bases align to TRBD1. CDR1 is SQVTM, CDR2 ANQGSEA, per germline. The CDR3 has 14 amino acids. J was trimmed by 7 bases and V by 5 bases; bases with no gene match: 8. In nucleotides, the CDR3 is TGCAGCGTTCCCAGGTTGGGACAGGGGAATGAGCAGTTCTTC. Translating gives CSVPRLGQGNEQFF.

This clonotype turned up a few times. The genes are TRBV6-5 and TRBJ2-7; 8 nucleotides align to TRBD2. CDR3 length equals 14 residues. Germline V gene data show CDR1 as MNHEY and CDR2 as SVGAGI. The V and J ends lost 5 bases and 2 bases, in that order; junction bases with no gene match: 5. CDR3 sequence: CASSALAAPYEQYF. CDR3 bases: TGTGCCAGCAGTGCACTAGCGGCCCCCTACGAGCAGTACTTC.

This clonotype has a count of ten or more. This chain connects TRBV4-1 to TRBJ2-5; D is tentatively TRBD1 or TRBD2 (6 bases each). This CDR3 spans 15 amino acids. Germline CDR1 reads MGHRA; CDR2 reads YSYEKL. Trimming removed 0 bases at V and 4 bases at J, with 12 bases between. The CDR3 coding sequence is TGCGCCAGCAGCCAAGATCGGGGGCGCCGAGAGACCCAGTACTTC. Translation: CASSQDRGRRETQYF.

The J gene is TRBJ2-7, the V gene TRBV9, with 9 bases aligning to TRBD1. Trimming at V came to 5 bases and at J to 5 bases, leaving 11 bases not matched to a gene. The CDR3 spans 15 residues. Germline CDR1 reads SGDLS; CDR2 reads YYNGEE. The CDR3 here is CASRSDRGGYNEQYF. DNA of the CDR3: TGTGCCAGCAGATCGGACAGGGGAGGCTACAACGAGCAGTACTTC.

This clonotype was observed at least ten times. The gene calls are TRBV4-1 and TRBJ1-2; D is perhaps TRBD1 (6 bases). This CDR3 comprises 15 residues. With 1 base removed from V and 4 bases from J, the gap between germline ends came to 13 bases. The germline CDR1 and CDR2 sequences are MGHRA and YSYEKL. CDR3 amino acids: CASSQVGVGAYGYTF. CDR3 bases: TGCGCCAGCAGCCAAGTCGGTGTGGGGGCCTATGGCTACACCTTC.

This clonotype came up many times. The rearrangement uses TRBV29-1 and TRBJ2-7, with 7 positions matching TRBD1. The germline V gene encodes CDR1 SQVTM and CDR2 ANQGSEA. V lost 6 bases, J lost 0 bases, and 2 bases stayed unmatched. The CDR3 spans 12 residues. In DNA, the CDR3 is TGCAGCGTGTGGGACAGCTCCTACGAGCAGTACTTC. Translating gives CSVWDSSYEQYF.

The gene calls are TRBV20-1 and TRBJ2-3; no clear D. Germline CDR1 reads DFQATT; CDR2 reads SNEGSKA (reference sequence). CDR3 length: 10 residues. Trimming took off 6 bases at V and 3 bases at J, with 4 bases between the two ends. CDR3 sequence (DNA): TGCAGTGCATTTACAGATACGCAGTATTTT. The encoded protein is CSAFTDTQYF.

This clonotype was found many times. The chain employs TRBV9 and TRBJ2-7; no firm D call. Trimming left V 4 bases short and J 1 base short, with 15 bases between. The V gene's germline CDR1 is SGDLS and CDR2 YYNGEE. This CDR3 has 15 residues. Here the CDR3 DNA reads TGTGCCAGCAGCCTAGGGTCGACTGGATCCTACGAGCAGTACTTC. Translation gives CASSLGSTGSYEQYF.

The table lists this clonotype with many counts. The CDR3 loop is CASSFGGPSYEQYF. CDR3 bases: TGTGCCAGCAGTTTCGGGGGCCCCTCCTACGAGCAGTACTTC. V gene TRBV27 combines with J gene TRBJ2-7, with D perhaps matching TRBD1 or TRBD2 (6 bases each). CDR1 is MNHEY, CDR2 SMNVEV, per germline (reference sequence). The V gene lost 3 bases and the J gene lost 0 bases, with 9 bases spanning the gap. This CDR3 has 14 residues.

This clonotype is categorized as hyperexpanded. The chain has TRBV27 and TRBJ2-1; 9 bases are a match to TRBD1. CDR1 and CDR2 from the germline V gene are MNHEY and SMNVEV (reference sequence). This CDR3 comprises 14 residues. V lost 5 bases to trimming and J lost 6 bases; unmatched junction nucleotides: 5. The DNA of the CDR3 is TGTGCCAGCAGTCCTGGACAGGGGTTCAATGAGCAGTTCTTC. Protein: CASSPGQGFNEQFF.

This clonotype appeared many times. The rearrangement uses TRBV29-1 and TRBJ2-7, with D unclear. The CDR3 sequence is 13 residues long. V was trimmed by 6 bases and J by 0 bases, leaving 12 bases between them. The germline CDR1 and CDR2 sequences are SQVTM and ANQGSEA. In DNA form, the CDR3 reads TGCAGCGTAACCCTCACGGGCTCCTACGAGCAGTACTTC. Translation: CSVTLTGSYEQYF.

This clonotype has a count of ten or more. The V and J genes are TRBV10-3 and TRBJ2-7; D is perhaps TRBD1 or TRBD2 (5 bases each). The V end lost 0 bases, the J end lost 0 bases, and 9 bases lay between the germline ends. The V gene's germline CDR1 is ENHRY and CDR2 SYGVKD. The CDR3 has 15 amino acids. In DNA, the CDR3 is TGTGCCATCAGTGAGTCGAAGGGACCCTCCTACGAGCAGTACTTC. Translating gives CAISESKGPSYEQYF.

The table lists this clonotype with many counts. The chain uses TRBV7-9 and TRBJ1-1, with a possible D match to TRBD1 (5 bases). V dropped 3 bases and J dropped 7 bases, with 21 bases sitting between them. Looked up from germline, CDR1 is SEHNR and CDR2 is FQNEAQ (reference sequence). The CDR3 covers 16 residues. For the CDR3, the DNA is TGTGCCAGCAGCTTCGTCCTGGGCGGGGGTACTATTGAAGCTTTCTTT. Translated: CASSFVLGGGTIEAFF.

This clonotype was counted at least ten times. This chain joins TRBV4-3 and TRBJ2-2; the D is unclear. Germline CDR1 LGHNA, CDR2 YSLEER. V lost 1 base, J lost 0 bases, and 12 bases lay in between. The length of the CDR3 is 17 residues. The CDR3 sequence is CASSQASHHPNTGELFF. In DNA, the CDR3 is TGCGCCAGCAGCCAAGCCTCACACCATCCGAACACCGGGGAGCTGTTTTTT.

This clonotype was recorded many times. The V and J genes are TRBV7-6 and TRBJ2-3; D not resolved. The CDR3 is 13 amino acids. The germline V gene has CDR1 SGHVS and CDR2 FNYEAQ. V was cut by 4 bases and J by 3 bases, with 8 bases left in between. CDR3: CASSSVLTDTQYF. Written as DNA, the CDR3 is TGTGCCAGCAGCTCGGTACTGACAGATACGCAGTATTTT.

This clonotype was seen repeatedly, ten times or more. As DNA, the CDR3 is TGCAGTGCTAGAGCTCGGGCATGGAACACAGATACGCAGTATTTT. It encodes CSARARAWNTDTQYF. This sequence joins TRBV20-1 and TRBJ2-3; D is unresolved. CDR3 length equals 15 residues. Germline V gives CDR1 DFQATT, CDR2 SNEGSKA (reference sequence). V lost 1 base to trimming and J lost 2 bases, with 13 bases between them.

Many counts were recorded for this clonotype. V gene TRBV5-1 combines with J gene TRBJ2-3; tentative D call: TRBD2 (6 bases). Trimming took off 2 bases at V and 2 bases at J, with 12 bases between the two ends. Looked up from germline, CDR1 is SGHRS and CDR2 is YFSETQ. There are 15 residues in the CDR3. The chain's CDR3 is CASSFGGTPTDTQYF. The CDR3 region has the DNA TGCGCCAGCAGCTTCGGCGGGACTCCCACAGATACGCAGTATTTT. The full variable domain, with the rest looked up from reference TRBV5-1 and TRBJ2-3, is KAGVTQTPRYLIKTRGQQVTLSCSPISGHRSVSWYQQTPGQGLQFLFEYFSETQRNKGNFPGRFSGRQFSNSRSEMNVSTLELGDSALYLCASSFGGTPTDTQYFGPGTRLTVL.

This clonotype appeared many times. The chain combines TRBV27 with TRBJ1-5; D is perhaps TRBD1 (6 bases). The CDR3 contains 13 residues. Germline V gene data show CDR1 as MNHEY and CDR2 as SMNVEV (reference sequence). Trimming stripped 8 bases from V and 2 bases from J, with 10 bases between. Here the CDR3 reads CASAGVGNQPQHF. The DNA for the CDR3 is TGTGCCAGCGCAGGGGTGGGCAATCAGCCCCAGCATTTT.